The 17 T cell receptor beta chains given below trace back to one sample, sequenced in a study of blood T cell repertoires in COVID-19. The assay was immunoSEQ multiplex PCR, and TCRdb's table has in-frame clones only and misses some. Among roughly 400,000 clones listed, more than 80% were seen once. The sequencing sample was made of PBMCs or T cells enriched from blood (not recorded which). The source of these receptors is a man aged 25 to 40 who had recovered from COVID-19.

This clone has a handful of counts. The V gene is TRBV19, the J gene TRBJ1-1; D may be TRBD1 (6 bases). The germline V gene has CDR1 LNHDA and CDR2 SQIVND (reference sequence). This CDR3 is built from 15 residues. Trimming cost V 6 bases and J 1 base, with 15 bases left between them. The CDR3 is CASREDRSWNTEAFF. The CDR3, as DNA: TGTGCCAGTAGGGAAGACAGGTCGTGGAACACTGAAGCTTTCTTT.

V gene TRBV7-2 combines with J gene TRBJ2-7; TRBD1 aligns across 7 bases. The CDR3 is made up of 14 amino acids. With 4 bases clipped from V and 6 bases from J, the junction kept 9 bases outside the gene matches. From germline, CDR1 is SGHTA and CDR2 FQGNSA. The CDR3 region has the DNA TGTGCCAGCAGCTCCAGACAGGGATCGGGCGAGCAGTACTTC. This gives the protein CASSSRQGSGEQYF.

The chain carries TRBV27 and TRBJ2-5; D is possibly TRBD2 (6 bases). Germline assignment: CDR1 MNHEY and CDR2 SMNVEV (reference sequence). The V end was cut by 5 bases, the J end by 3 bases, with 10 bases between. The CDR3 has 13 amino acids. The CDR3 coding sequence is TGTGCCAGCAGTCATATAGCGGAAGAGACCCAGTACTTC. Translating it yields CASSHIAEETQYF.

The rearrangement links TRBV2 to TRBJ1-2; D unresolved. The length of the CDR3 is 12 residues. V gave up 8 bases and J gave up 3 bases, with 10 bases separating them. Per germline, CDR1 SNHLY and CDR2 FYNNEI. The CDR3 DNA sequence: TGTGCCAGCCTCAGGCAAGACTATGGCTACACCTTC. This translates into CASLRQDYGYTF. Full variable domain (rest looked up from reference TRBV2 and TRBJ1-2): EPEVTQTPSHQVTQMGQEVILRCVPISNHLYFYWYRQILGQKVEFLVSFYNNEISEKSEIFDDQFSVERPDGSNFTLKIRSTKLEDSAMYFCASLRQDYGYTFGSGTRLTVV.

This chain links TRBV12-3 or TRBV12-4 with TRBJ2-2, with 7 bases identical to TRBD1. The CDR3 loop spans 13 amino acids. Trimming cost V 8 bases and J 1 base; bases outside gene matches: 1. The CDR3 loop reads CASGTENTGELFF. CDR3 nucleotide sequence: TGTGCCAGCGGGACAGAGAACACCGGGGAGCTGTTTTTT.

V gene TRBV6-5 combines with J gene TRBJ2-1; D might be TRBD1 (7 bases). The germline gives CDR1 MNHEY, CDR2 SVGAGI. V lost 0 bases and J lost 9, with 18 bases in between. The CDR3 is made up of 16 amino acids. CDR3: CASSYSGSPGGIEQFF. CDR3 coding DNA: TGTGCCAGCAGTTACTCGGGGTCGCCAGGGGGGATTGAGCAGTTCTTC.

The gene calls are TRBV28 and TRBJ2-1; 11 bases agree with TRBD2. The germline CDR1 and CDR2 sequences are MDHEN and SYDVKM. This CDR3 comprises 15 residues. V lost 5 bases and J lost 6; bases outside the gene matches: 6. The CDR3 sequence: CASSLLAGGINEQFF. The CDR3 bases are TGTGCCAGCAGTCTGCTAGCGGGAGGTATCAATGAGCAGTTCTTC.

The J gene is TRBJ2-7, the V gene TRBV5-1, with D unclear. The CDR3 has 13 amino acids. Germline V gene lookup returns CDR1 SGHRS and CDR2 YFSETQ. Between the trimmed V and J ends, which lost 2 bases and 3 bases, there was a span of 9 bases. The DNA of the CDR3 is TGCGCCAGCAGCTTATCAGGCCACTACGAGCAGTACTTC. Amino acids: CASSLSGHYEQYF.

The rearrangement uses TRBV5-1 and TRBJ1-1, with 10 bases identical to TRBD1. The CDR3 has 15 amino acids. In germline, CDR1 is SGHRS, CDR2 YFSETQ. V shed 0 bases, J shed 5 bases, and the junction held 4 bases outside the gene matches. CDR3 coding DNA: TGCGCCAGCAGCTTGGGGACAGGGGGGTCAACTGAAGCTTTCTTT. This codes for CASSLGTGGSTEAFF.

The V gene is TRBV5-1, the J gene TRBJ1-1; D not certain. CDR1 and CDR2 from the germline V gene are SGHRS and YFSETQ. Trimming left V 2 bases short and J 4 bases short, with 9 bases between. This CDR3 contains 13 residues. In DNA, the CDR3 is TGCGCCAGCAGCTTCACTAGTGGCACTGAAGCTTTCTTT. It encodes CASSFTSGTEAFF.

The gene calls are TRBV2 and TRBJ2-7; D might be TRBD1 (6 bases). V was cut by 7 bases and J by 2 bases, with 12 bases left in between. Germline V gene data show CDR1 as SNHLY and CDR2 as FYNNEI. The CDR3 extends over 13 amino acids. For the CDR3, the DNA is TGTGCCAGCACCGGGACAAGAACCTACGAGCAGTACTTC. Translating it yields CASTGTRTYEQYF. Filled out from reference TRBV2 and TRBJ2-7, the complete variable domain reads EPEVTQTPSHQVTQMGQEVILRCVPISNHLYFYWYRQILGQKVEFLVSFYNNEISEKSEIFDDQFSVERPDGSNFTLKIRSTKLEDSAMYFCASTGTRTYEQYFGPGTRLTVT.

CDR3 DNA: TGTGCCAGCTCAATTAGTCGTGGTGAAGCTTTCTTT. It translates to CASSISRGEAFF. The genes are TRBV18 and TRBJ1-1, with D unclear. From germline, CDR1 is KGHSH and CDR2 LQKENI. Between the trimmed V and J ends, which lost 5 bases and 7 bases, there was a span of 11 bases. This CDR3 spans 12 amino acids. Full variable domain (remainder filled in from reference TRBV18 and TRBJ1-1): NAGVMQNPRHLVRRRGQEARLRCSPMKGHSHVYWYRQLPEEGLKFMVYLQKENIIDESGMPKERFSAEFPKEGPSILRIQQVVRGDSAAYFCASSISRGEAFFGQGTRLTVV.

The chain carries TRBV18 and TRBJ1-1, with TRBD1 matching over 9 bases. Germline V lookup: CDR1 KGHSH, CDR2 LQKENI. Trimming cost V 3 bases and J 5 bases; bases outside gene matches: 4. The CDR3 covers 14 residues. CDR3 protein: CASSPMDRGTEAFF. CDR3 bases: TGTGCCAGCTCACCGATGGACAGGGGTACTGAAGCTTTCTTT.

CDR3 bases: TGTGCCAGCAGCCTTGCTGGGGGGTCTCTCGATGAGCAGTTCTTC. Amino acids: CASSLAGGSLDEQFF. The rearrangement links TRBV11-2 to TRBJ2-1, with a tentative D call TRBD2 (6 bases). The CDR3 consists of 15 residues. Deletions cut 5 bases from V and 8 bases from J, with 19 bases between. The germline gives CDR1 SGHAT, CDR2 FQNNGV.

The chain has TRBV5-1 and TRBJ2-2; 9 bases are shared with TRBD1. After removal of 4 bases from V and 2 bases from J, the junction contained 3 bases not matched to a gene. Germline CDR1 reads SGHRS; CDR2 reads YFSETQ. The CDR3 is 15 residues long. As DNA, the CDR3 is TGCGCCAGCAGCCCGGGACAGGGAAACACCGGGGAGCTGTTTTTT. Its translation: CASSPGQGNTGELFF. Drawing the rest from reference TRBV5-1 and TRBJ2-2, the complete variable domain is KAGVTQTPRYLIKTRGQQVTLSCSPISGHRSVSWYQQTPGQGLQFLFEYFSETQRNKGNFPGRFSGRQFSNSRSEMNVSTLELGDSALYLCASSPGQGNTGELFFGEGSRLTVL.

This rearrangement joins TRBV4-1 to TRBJ1-5; TRBD1 is a possible D gene (5 bases). The length of the CDR3 is 18 residues. Trimming took off 0 bases at V and 0 bases at J, with 15 bases between the two ends. CDR1 MGHRA and CDR2 YSYEKL come from the germline V gene. The CDR3 is CASSQEGNRFYSNQPQHF. The CDR3 DNA reads as TGCGCCAGCAGCCAAGAAGGGAACAGGTTCTATAGCAATCAGCCCCAGCATTTT.

This chain joins TRBV10-1 and TRBJ2-3; D is unclear. V was cut by 6 bases and J by 2 bases, with 12 bases left in between. Germline values: CDR1 WNHNN, CDR2 SYGVQD (reference sequence). The CDR3 consists of 14 residues. The CDR3 DNA follows: TGCGCCAGCAGCGATAGCCCTCACACAGATACGCAGTATTTT. The encoded protein is CASSDSPHTDTQYF.